This T cell receptor (beta chain) is from a study of blood T cell repertoires in COVID-19. Libraries were prepared by immunoSEQ multiplex PCR; TCRdb keeps only in-frame clonotypes and omits some of them. Of more than 350,000 clones listed, approximately 90% are singletons. The study counted Cohort 3 donors as recovered given two negative PCRs, clearance, or symptom resolution. The clonotype was recovered from a woman aged 45-60 years who had recovered from COVID-19. Sequencing input: PBMCs or T cells enriched from blood (not recorded which).

CDR3 sequence: CAISESRDRPNQPQHF. The CDR3 DNA reads as TGTGCCATCAGTGAGTCCAGGGACAGACCCAATCAGCCCCAGCATTTT. The rearrangement joins TRBV10-3 to TRBJ1-5; 7 bases are shared with TRBD1. Germline CDR1 is ENHRY and CDR2 is SYGVKD. The CDR3 loop spans 16 amino acids. Germline trimming cut 0 bases from V and 3 bases from J; bases unmatched to any gene: 5.